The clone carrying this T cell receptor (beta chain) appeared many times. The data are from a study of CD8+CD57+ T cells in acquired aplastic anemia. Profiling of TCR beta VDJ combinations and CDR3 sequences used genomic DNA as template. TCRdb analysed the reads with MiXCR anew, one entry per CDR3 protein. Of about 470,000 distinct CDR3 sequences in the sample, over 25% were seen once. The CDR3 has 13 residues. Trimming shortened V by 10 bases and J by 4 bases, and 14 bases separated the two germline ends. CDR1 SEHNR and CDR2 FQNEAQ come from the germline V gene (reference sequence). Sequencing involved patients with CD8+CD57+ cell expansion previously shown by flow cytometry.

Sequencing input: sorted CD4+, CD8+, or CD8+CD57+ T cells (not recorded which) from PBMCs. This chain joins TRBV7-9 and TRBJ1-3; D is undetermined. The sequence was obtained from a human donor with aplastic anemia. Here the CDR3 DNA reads TGTGCCACGAAGAGGGTGGCAGGAAACACCATATATTTT. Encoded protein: CATKRVAGNTIYF.